The 16 T cell receptor beta chains in this list originate from one sample, sequenced in a study of monozygotic twins with inflammatory bowel disease. After re-calling the 5' RACE reads, TCRdb lists one entry per CDR3 protein, DNA absent. This sample's table has more than 300,000 distinct CDR3 sequences. Sequenced: blood. These receptor sequences come from a human donor with ulcerative colitis or Crohn's disease, or a healthy co-twin of an affected twin (not recorded which).

This rearrangement joins TRBV27 to TRBJ2-7. The V gene's germline CDR1 is MNHEY and CDR2 SMNVEV (reference sequence). The CDR3 has 15 residues. The CDR3 loop is CASSPSSTALRRQYF.

This chain joins TRBV19 and TRBJ2-1; TCRdb picks TRBD1, but there is no DNA to check that call. CDR1 is LNHDA, CDR2 SQIVND, per germline (reference sequence). CDR3 length: 15 amino acids. CDR3 protein: CASSHHGGQWNEQFF.

The genes are TRBV4-3 and TRBJ1-3. The CDR3 has 13 residues. Germline V gives CDR1 LGHNA, CDR2 YSLEER. CDR3 in amino acids: CASSQGAGNTIYF.

This chain's CDR3 is CAWGDRAYEQYF. J is TRBJ2-7 and V is TRBV30; as DNA is missing, the TRBD1 call by TCRdb cannot be tested. Germline V CDR1 and CDR2: GTSNPN, SVGIG (reference sequence). This CDR3 comprises 12 residues.

The J gene is TRBJ1-1, the V gene TRBV6-2 or TRBV6-3. The CDR3 spans 13 residues. From germline, CDR1 is MNHEY and CDR2 SVGEGT. CDR3 in amino acids: CASSHNTPTEAFF.

CDR3 in amino acids: CASSLVTGSYEQYF. V usage is TRBV5-1 and J usage is TRBJ2-7; TCRdb lists TRBD2, though no DNA is available to test this call. This CDR3 is built from 14 residues. Germline CDR1 is SGHRS and CDR2 is YFSETQ.

The CDR3 spells CSPRGEYSNQPQHF. The rearrangement uses TRBV29-1 and TRBJ1-5; TCRdb's assignment of TRBD1 cannot be checked, as there is no DNA. The CDR3 spans 14 residues. Germline CDR1 is SQVTM and CDR2 is ANQGSEA.

This chain connects TRBV20-1 to TRBJ1-5; TCRdb outputs TRBD1, but without DNA this stays unchecked. The germline V gene has CDR1 DFQATT and CDR2 SNEGSKA (reference sequence). The CDR3 contains 13 residues. CDR3 loop: CSGGGQKNQPQHF.

CDR3 in amino acids: CASSFPNFNSPLHF. The genes are TRBV12-3 or TRBV12-4 and TRBJ1-6. CDR3 length: 14 amino acids.

V gene TRBV7-2 combines with J gene TRBJ1-5. The CDR3 length is 13 residues. Germline V gene data show CDR1 as SGHTA and CDR2 as FQGNSA. The CDR3 protein is CASSLVYGPPQHF.

V is TRBV9 and J is TRBJ2-7; TCRdb gives TRBD1 as the D gene, but with no DNA this cannot be confirmed. The CDR3 contains 17 residues. Germline values: CDR1 SGDLS, CDR2 YYNGEE. The CDR3 sequence: CASSDGTGSRSLHEQYF.

V gene TRBV5-1 combines with J gene TRBJ2-3; no DNA is available, so the TRBD2 call from TCRdb remains unchecked. Germline lookup yields CDR1 SGHRS and CDR2 YFSETQ. This CDR3 is 15 amino acids long. The CDR3 region is CASSSSGASTDTQYF.

The gene calls are TRBV6-1 and TRBJ1-4. This CDR3 comprises 15 residues. CDR1 is MNHNS, CDR2 SASEGT, per germline. CDR3 in amino acids: CASSDRTATNEKLFF.

The chain has TRBV5-6 and TRBJ2-5; TCRdb proposes TRBD2, but this gene call is untestable without DNA. Germline CDR1 and CDR2: SGHDT and YYEEEE. There are 16 residues in the CDR3. This CDR3 reads CASTPGRSGNPRDQYF.

This sequence joins TRBV2 and TRBJ2-5; TCRdb proposes TRBD1, but this gene call is untestable without DNA. Per germline, CDR1 SNHLY and CDR2 FYNNEI. The length of the CDR3 is 17 residues. The CDR3 here is CASSDGFTGTRGGTQYF.

The rearrangement uses TRBV7-7 and TRBJ1-1. The CDR3 spans 13 residues. The germline V gene has CDR1 SSHAT and CDR2 FNYEAQ (reference sequence). The CDR3 reads CASSQTRNTEAFF.